These 8 T cell receptor beta chains came from one sample sequenced in a study of T cells in Graves' hyperthyroidism and ophthalmopathy. It was RNA transcripts that yielded the amplified TCR beta CDR3 regions. HTBI primers were employed in a first-round RT-PCR of the TCR CDR3. Each CDR3 protein gets one entry after TCRdb re-called the multiplex PCR reads with MiXCR. This sample has a few hundred thousand distinct CDR3 sequences, with approximately 13% found just once. The specimen sequenced was blood. These receptors all stem from a young woman with Graves' hyperthyroidism.

This clonotype turned up a few times. V is TRBV4-2 and J is TRBJ1-4; D remains unclear. The V and J ends lost 2 bases and 0 bases respectively, with 7 bases between them. In germline, CDR1 is LGHNA, CDR2 YNFKEQ. This CDR3 comprises 15 residues. CDR3 DNA sequence: TGTGCCAGCAGCCAAAGTCCTGCAACTAATGAAAAACTGTTTTTT. This sequence encodes CASSQSPATNEKLFF.

The rearrangement joins TRBV6-1 to TRBJ1-5; 8 bases align to TRBD1. Germline CDR1 is MNHNS and CDR2 is SASEGT. This CDR3 contains 15 residues. V was clipped by 5 bases and J by 5 bases; unmatched bases: 8. The CDR3 here is CASSLQHRGDQPQHF. In DNA, the CDR3 is TGTGCCAGCAGTCTCCAGCACAGGGGGGATCAGCCCCAGCATTTT.

This clonotype was recorded at least ten times. The rearrangement uses TRBV12-3 or TRBV12-4 and TRBJ1-2, with D hard to call. The CDR3 is 13 amino acids. V was cut by 1 base and J by 7 bases, with 10 bases left in between. CDR3 in amino acids: CASSLEGGGGYTF. The DNA of the CDR3 is TGTGCCAGCAGTTTAGAGGGCGGTGGTGGCTACACCTTC.

This clonotype was counted many times. The V call is TRBV6-1, the J call TRBJ2-1; D call uncertain. This CDR3 contains 16 residues. Germline values: CDR1 MNHNS, CDR2 SASEGT. Trimming took off 5 bases at V and 5 bases at J, with 19 bases between the two ends. The CDR3 is CASSFYRAIEHNEQFF. In DNA, the CDR3 is TGTGCCAGCAGTTTCTATAGGGCGATCGAGCACAATGAGCAGTTCTTC.

This clonotype was seen only a few times. V and J are TRBV20-1 and TRBJ1-4; D gene uncertain. V was cut by 0 bases and J by 0 bases, with 5 bases left in between. This CDR3 is built from 14 residues. CDR1 is DFQATT and CDR2 is SNEGSKA in the germline V gene (reference sequence). The CDR3 here is CSAREFATNEKLFF. Written as DNA, the CDR3 is TGCAGTGCTAGAGAATTTGCAACTAATGAAAAACTGTTTTTT.

This clonotype was recorded a few times. The chain carries TRBV5-8 and TRBJ2-2; D ambiguous. Deletions cut 6 bases from V and 2 bases from J, with 20 bases between. In germline, CDR1 is SGHTS, CDR2 YDEGEE. This CDR3 is built from 17 residues. The DNA for the CDR3 is TGTGCCAGCACGCATATAATCGGGCGGCACAACACCGGGGAGCTGTTTTTT. Its protein product is CASTHIIGRHNTGELFF.

The sample holds many counts of this clonotype. The V gene is TRBV28, the J gene TRBJ2-7; the D is unclear. Germline lookup yields CDR1 MDHEN and CDR2 SYDVKM. The CDR3 runs to 13 residues. The V end lost 5 bases, the J end lost 1 base, and 9 bases lay between the germline ends. The CDR3 protein is CASSVGISYEQYF. In DNA form, the CDR3 reads TGTGCCAGCAGTGTGGGCATTTCCTACGAGCAGTACTTC.

The rearrangement uses TRBV9 and TRBJ2-3; D call uncertain. Trimming removed 3 bases at V and 0 bases at J, with 8 bases between. Germline loops: CDR1 SGDLS, CDR2 YYNGEE. The CDR3 runs 14 residues. CDR3 in amino acids: CASSESSSTDTQYF. DNA of the CDR3: TGTGCCAGCAGCGAATCAAGTAGCACAGATACGCAGTATTTT.